The clone carrying this T cell receptor beta chain was seen only a few times. Its specificity is not known. TCRdb analysed the 5' RACE reads with MiXCR anew, one entry per CDR3 protein. The data show roughly 410,000 distinct CDR3 sequences, 20% to 25% seen once. The data were obtained in a study of T-cell memory formation after mild COVID-19. Study-wide results and limits: The appearance of some responding clones in pre-infection memory suggested that cross-reactive memory joined. Clones contracting across day 15 to 85 had a balanced CD4/CD8 profile; later expanding clones leaned CD4+.

Sequencing was performed on PBMCs or a T cell subset sorted from them (not recorded which). The origin of this receptor is an adult woman who had mild COVID-19 (a few samples of this study predate the infection). Cell type and time point are not known.

CDR3 region: CASRPRQLPQETQYF. DNA of the CDR3: TGTGCCAGCAGACCCCGCCAGTTACCTCAAGAGACCCAGTACTTC. The chain carries TRBV7-9 and TRBJ2-5; D not certain. This CDR3 spans 15 amino acids. The V end lost 6 bases, the J end lost 2 bases, and 16 bases lay between the germline ends. CDR1 and CDR2 (germline): SEHNR, FQNEAQ (reference sequence).